This TCR beta chain was recorded in a study of blood T cell repertoires in COVID-19. Across the study: There were acute and convalescent COVID-19 samples, and they came from the United States, Italy and Spain. The cDNA or gDNA used as material had been derived from T cells, B-cell-depleted T cells, or PBMCs.

Per the study methods: It was from reference gene primer amplification that nucleated cell counts were estimated. Assay: immunoSEQ multiplex PCR; the TCRdb copy retains only in-frame clones and omits some. From that table come the V and J calls and clone size; the DNA was used to work out D and trimming. In the table there are about 110,000 clones, over 60% of which are singletons. The CDR3 sequence is 15 residues long. The germline V gene has CDR1 SGHRS and CDR2 YFSETQ. Trimming stripped 2 bases from V and 0 bases from J, with 9 bases between. The specimen sequenced was peripheral blood. This sequence was found in a man between 65 and 79 years old with acute or convalescent COVID-19. The chain links TRBV5-1 to TRBJ2-1; D remains unclear. The CDR3 spells CASSFQASSYNEQFF. The CDR3 DNA follows: TGCGCCAGCAGCTTTCAAGCGAGCTCCTACAATGAGCAGTTCTTC.